This entry lists 10 T cell receptor beta chains sequenced from one sample in a study of cytotoxic CD8 clonotypes in ibrutinib-treated CLL. Measured with immunoSEQ multiplex PCR; TCRdb has only the in-frame clones, and not every one. The data contain some 25,000 clones, about two thirds of them seen just once; the ten biggest clones take up 51%. Specimen: PBMCs, collected at disease progression, from a patient treated with ibrutinib. These receptors were taken from a human donor with chronic lymphocytic leukemia.

The chain links TRBV9 to TRBJ2-3; D possibly corresponds to TRBD1 (5 bases). Trimming left V 4 bases short and J 0 bases short, with 21 bases between. Germline CDR1 reads SGDLS; CDR2 reads YYNGEE. The CDR3 is 18 residues long. The CDR3 reads CASSPLGQSVSSTDTQYF. DNA of the CDR3: TGTGCCAGCAGCCCGCTGGGGCAGTCCGTTTCTAGCACAGATACGCAGTATTTT.

The chain joins TRBV10-1 to TRBJ1-6; D gene uncertain. V dropped 2 bases and J dropped 8 bases, with 10 bases sitting between them. The germline V gene encodes CDR1 WNHNN and CDR2 SYGVQD (reference sequence). The CDR3 spans 14 residues. CDR3 DNA sequence: TGCGCCAGCAGTGAGGAGCTACTGTATTCACCCCTCCACTTT. The encoded protein is CASSEELLYSPLHF.

In nucleotides, the CDR3 is TGTGCCAGTAAAGGCTCAGGGAGGGGCGGGGAGCTGTTTTTT. Its translation: CASKGSGRGGELFF. This rearrangement joins TRBV19 to TRBJ2-2; 7 bases fit TRBD2. Trimming at V came to 7 bases and at J to 7 bases, leaving 9 bases not matched to a gene. The CDR3 is 14 residues long. Germline V gives CDR1 LNHDA, CDR2 SQIVND (reference sequence).

The V gene is TRBV2, the J gene TRBJ1-5, with D uncertain. Trimming pared 3 bases from V and 6 bases from J, leaving 12 bases between. The CDR3 spans 14 residues. Germline V gives CDR1 SNHLY, CDR2 FYNNEI. CDR3 sequence (DNA): TGTGCCAGCAGTGAGGGCCGGGAGCTTCAGCCCCAGCATTTT. Its translation is CASSEGRELQPQHF.

V and J are TRBV6-1 and TRBJ2-5; possibly TRBD1 for D (5 bases). Between the trimmed V and J ends, which lost 2 bases and 6 bases, there was a span of 10 bases. The CDR3 covers 13 residues. Germline lookup yields CDR1 MNHNS and CDR2 SASEGT. Here the CDR3 reads CASSEPAGQTQYF. The CDR3 DNA sequence: TGTGCCAGCAGTGAACCGGCAGGGCAGACCCAGTACTTC.

CDR3 DNA: TGTGCCAGCAGTCCGACCGGGACATGGACCGCGGAGCAGTACTTC. Translating gives CASSPTGTWTAEQYF. The chain has TRBV27 and TRBJ2-7, with a tentative D call TRBD1 (6 bases). Trimming took off 5 bases at V and 7 bases at J, with 21 bases between the two ends. The length of the CDR3 is 15 residues. Germline CDR1 and CDR2: MNHEY and SMNVEV (reference sequence).

The V call is TRBV6-5, the J call TRBJ2-1, with D possibly TRBD1 on 6 matching bases. Deletions cut 11 bases from V and 0 bases from J, with 11 bases between. The germline V gene has CDR1 MNHEY and CDR2 SVGAGI. The CDR3 is 13 amino acids. The CDR3, as DNA: TGTGCCGTACAGGGAAGCTCCTACAATGAGCAGTTCTTC. It specifies CAVQGSSYNEQFF.

The chain joins TRBV29-1 to TRBJ2-2, with D maybe TRBD2 (7 bases). With 6 bases removed from V and 0 bases from J, the gap between germline ends came to 11 bases. Germline loops: CDR1 SQVTM, CDR2 ANQGSEA. This CDR3 has 14 residues. Here the CDR3 reads CSVEGGANTGELFF. The CDR3 DNA is TGCAGCGTCGAGGGGGGGGCGAACACCGGGGAGCTGTTTTTT.

This clone was recorded a few times. J is TRBJ1-1 and V is TRBV4-1; tentatively, D is TRBD1 (5 bases). V gave up 0 bases and J gave up 7 bases, with 9 bases separating them. Germline V gene sequence: CDR1 MGHRA, CDR2 YSYEKL. The CDR3 totals 13 residues. DNA for the CDR3: TGCGCCAGCAGCCAAGAAGGACACTTTGAAGCTTTCTTT. Translated: CASSQEGHFEAFF.

A remark on this clone: The sample holds other DNA sequences that translate to the same CDR3. The rearrangement uses TRBV19 and TRBJ2-3; 11 positions match TRBD1. The germline V gene has CDR1 LNHDA and CDR2 SQIVND (reference sequence). CDR3 length equals 15 residues. V lost 4 bases to trimming and J lost 3 bases; unmatched junction nucleotides: 3. In nucleotides, the CDR3 is TGTGCCAGTAGTAGGACAGGGGGCAGGACAGATACGCAGTATTTT. Protein sequence: CASSRTGGRTDTQYF.